This passage covers 21 T cell receptor beta chains from one sample sequenced in a study of high-grade serous ovarian cancer treatment subgroups. Here immunoSEQ multiplex PCR was the method, and the copy in TCRdb shows in-frame clones only, minus some. The sample contains 4,500 or so clones, 60% to 80% of which appear only once. Tumor samples were obtained before definitive surgery or chemotherapy. The source material was tumor tissue. Receptors originate from a human donor with high-grade serous ovarian cancer.

The chain uses TRBV9 and TRBJ2-1, with a tentative D call TRBD1 (6 bases). Germline CDR1 and CDR2: SGDLS and YYNGEE. The V end was cut by 2 bases, the J end by 4 bases, with 10 bases between. The CDR3 has 14 amino acids. The chain's CDR3 is CASSVGTSYNEQFF. CDR3 bases: TGTGCCAGCAGCGTCGGGACAAGTTACAATGAGCAGTTCTTC.

The V and J genes are TRBV5-1 and TRBJ1-3; TRBD1 matches at 9 bases. J lost 0 bases, V lost 10 bases, and 11 bases had no gene match. The CDR3 runs 16 residues. The germline CDR1 and CDR2 sequences are SGHRS and YFSETQ. The CDR3 here is CAPKGDRASSGNTIYF. As DNA, the CDR3 is TGCGCCCCAAAGGGGGACAGGGCCTCCTCTGGAAACACCATATATTTT.

In this sample, this clone is large. In DNA, the CDR3 is TGCGCCAGCAGGCGGCGGGGGAGGGATGGGTTGGCTGAAGCTTTCTTT. Amino acids: CASRRRGRDGLAEAFF. The chain employs TRBV4-3 and TRBJ1-1, with TRBD1 as a possible D gene (5 bases). Germline values: CDR1 LGHNA, CDR2 YSLEER. CDR3 length: 16 amino acids. Trimming stripped 6 bases from V and 6 bases from J, with 23 bases between.

V usage is TRBV4-3 and J usage is TRBJ1-1, with 7 nucleotides matching TRBD1. In germline, CDR1 is LGHNA, CDR2 YSLEER. J lost 4 bases, V lost 3 bases, and 11 bases had no gene match. The CDR3 has 16 amino acids. CDR3 DNA sequence: TGCGCCAGCAGCCACGCCGGGACAGCGTCAGCCACTGAAGCTTTCTTT. This sequence encodes CASSHAGTASATEAFF.

V is TRBV18 and J is TRBJ2-6; 8 bases agree with TRBD1. After removal of 1 base from V and 0 bases from J, the junction contained 5 bases not matched to a gene. Germline-derived CDR1 and CDR2 are KGHSH and LQKENI. The CDR3 contains 18 residues. The chain's CDR3 is CASSPQGQAHSGANVLTF. The CDR3 DNA reads as TGTGCCAGCTCACCACAGGGACAGGCCCACTCTGGGGCCAACGTCCTGACTTTC.

This clone was observed a handful of times. The J gene is TRBJ1-4, the V gene TRBV5-5; 7 bases line up with TRBD1. Unmatched junction bases numbered 11, after V lost 4 bases and J lost 8 bases. This CDR3 spans 15 amino acids. Germline CDR1 and CDR2: SGHKS and YYEKEE (reference sequence). The CDR3 region is CASSGRDSAREKLFF. The CDR3 bases are TGTGCCAGCAGCGGCCGGGACAGCGCTCGGGAAAAACTGTTTTTT.

The gene calls are TRBV19 and TRBJ1-5; 9 nucleotides match TRBD1. Germline V gene data show CDR1 as LNHDA and CDR2 as SQIVND (reference sequence). The junction had 4 bases not matched to a gene; V was cut back by 5 bases and J by 5 bases. The CDR3 contains 14 residues. The CDR3 here is CASSDRGGYQPQHF. CDR3 nucleotides: TGTGCCAGTAGTGACAGGGGGGGTTATCAGCCCCAGCATTTT.

The rearrangement joins TRBV7-3 to TRBJ2-3; D is uncertain. The CDR3 covers 15 residues. Trimming left V 0 bases short and J 2 bases short, with 9 bases between. From germline, CDR1 is SGHTA and CDR2 FQGTGA. In DNA, the CDR3 is TGTGCCAGCAGCTTAACGAGGTCCACCACAGATACGCAGTATTTT. Translation gives CASSLTRSTTDTQYF.

This chain connects TRBV18 to TRBJ1-1, with 7 bases fitting TRBD1. Germline V gene lookup returns CDR1 KGHSH and CDR2 LQKENI. The CDR3 runs 15 residues. V dropped 5 bases and J dropped 0; count of bases not matched to a gene: 6. In DNA form, the CDR3 reads TGTGCCAGCTCAGACCGGACAGGCGTGAACACTGAAGCTTTCTTT. The encoded protein is CASSDRTGVNTEAFF.

This clone was counted only a few times. This rearrangement joins TRBV10-1 to TRBJ1-4; weak D call: TRBD1 (5 bases). The germline V gene encodes CDR1 WNHNN and CDR2 SYGVQD (reference sequence). V lost 3 bases and J 12 bases, leaving 8 bases between the germline ends. The CDR3 has 11 residues. CDR3 amino acids: CASSDGHELFF. In DNA, the CDR3 is TGCGCCAGCAGTGATGGACATGAACTGTTTTTT.

This sequence joins TRBV6-5 and TRBJ1-1, with D tentatively TRBD1 (5 bases). This CDR3 has 14 amino acids. Per germline, CDR1 MNHEY and CDR2 SVGAGI. Trimming pared 2 bases from V and 5 bases from J, leaving 12 bases between. CDR3 in amino acids: CASSYRRGGTEAFF. The DNA of the CDR3 is TGTGCCAGCAGTTACAGGAGGGGCGGAACTGAAGCTTTCTTT.

This chain links TRBV5-6 with TRBJ1-5; D gene unclear. Germline V gene data show CDR1 as SGHDT and CDR2 as YYEEEE. V gave up 4 bases and J gave up 1 base, with 15 bases separating them. This CDR3 is 16 amino acids long. CDR3: CASSKTGGQSNQPQHF. The CDR3 nucleotides are TGTGCCAGCAGCAAGACGGGTGGGCAAAGCAATCAGCCCCAGCATTTT.

The chain has TRBV28 and TRBJ2-7, with TRBD1 matching 12 bases. The J segment lost 5 bases and the V segment lost 4 bases, leaving 9 bases of the junction unmatched. CDR3 size: 16 residues. Looked up from germline, CDR1 is MDHEN and CDR2 is SYDVKM. As DNA, the CDR3 is TGTGCCAGCAGTTCGCCGGGACAGGGGGCAGGCGACGAGCAGTACGTC. This sequence encodes CASSSPGQGAGDEQYV.

J is TRBJ2-3 and V is TRBV5-4; D remains ambiguous. The CDR3 has 15 residues. Trimming left V 1 base short and J 0 bases short, with 9 bases between. Germline V gene data show CDR1 as SGHNT and CDR2 as YYREEE (reference sequence). CDR3 DNA: TGTGCCAGCAGCTTGTCCTTACCTAGCACAGATACGCAGTATTTT. Its translation is CASSLSLPSTDTQYF.

This clone was picked up a small number of times. J is TRBJ1-1 and V is TRBV7-9, with D possibly being TRBD1 (6 bases). Germline CDR1 reads SEHNR; CDR2 reads FQNEAQ (reference sequence). The length of the CDR3 is 15 residues. Between the trimmed V and J ends, which lost 6 bases and 2 bases, there was a span of 16 bases. CDR3 nucleotide sequence: TGTGCCAGCAGTCGCTCAGGACAGCGTAACACTGAAGCTTTCTTT. Protein product: CASSRSGQRNTEAFF.

The V call is TRBV6-5, the J call TRBJ2-1; no clear D. V was shortened by 6 bases and J by 7 bases, with 19 bases between the two germline ends. The CDR3 loop spans 15 amino acids. Germline lookup yields CDR1 MNHEY and CDR2 SVGAGI. The CDR3, as DNA: TGTGCCAGCAGAGTTACTATGGTAGCTTTAAATGAGCAGTTCTTC. It is translated as CASRVTMVALNEQFF.

This chain uses TRBV19 with TRBJ2-1, with TRBD2 matching over 14 bases. The germline gives CDR1 LNHDA, CDR2 SQIVND (reference sequence). CDR3 length: 15 residues. V dropped 6 bases and J dropped 7; count of bases not matched to a gene: 5. CDR3 sequence (DNA): TGTGCCAGTAGCCCGACTAGCGGGGGGGTTAATGAGCAGTTCTTC. Encoded protein: CASSPTSGGVNEQFF. Filled out from reference TRBV19 and TRBJ2-1, the complete variable domain reads DGGITQSPKYLFRKEGQNVTLSCEQNLNHDAMYWYRQDPGQGLRLIYYSQIVNDFQKGDIAEGYSVSREKKESFPLTVTSAQKNPTAFYLCASSPTSGGVNEQFFGPGTRLTVL.

The J gene is TRBJ2-3, the V gene TRBV4-1; TRBD1 matches at 9 bases. The CDR3 covers 18 residues. The ends lost 3 bases at V and 1 base at J; junction bases unmatched: 11. In germline, CDR1 is MGHRA, CDR2 YSYEKL. CDR3 DNA: TGCGCCAGCAGCCAGGGGTCCGGGACAGGGTTGGGCACAGATACGCAGTATTTT. It codes for CASSQGSGTGLGTDTQYF.

The V and J genes are TRBV9 and TRBJ1-6; the D is unclear. The ends were cut back, 3 bases at V and 13 bases at J, with 14 bases in the middle. In germline, CDR1 is SGDLS, CDR2 YYNGEE. The CDR3 consists of 13 residues. The DNA of the CDR3 is TGTGCCAGCAGCGCCGAAGGTATCAATCCCCTCCACTTT. Translation gives CASSAEGINPLHF.

The V and J genes are TRBV7-3 and TRBJ2-5; 8 bases fit TRBD1. The CDR3 has 15 residues. Germline V gene lookup returns CDR1 SGHTA and CDR2 FQGTGA. V gave up 4 bases and J gave up 1 base; unmatched junction bases: 5. Here the CDR3 DNA reads TGTGCCAGCAGCTCCTCCGGGACAGGCCAAGAGACCCAGTACTTC. Amino acid sequence: CASSSSGTGQETQYF.

This clone was counted once. This rearrangement joins TRBV14 to TRBJ1-2; D unresolved. The ends were cut back, 2 bases at V and 4 bases at J, with 11 bases in the middle. CDR3 length: 14 amino acids. Germline V gene lookup returns CDR1 SGHDN and CDR2 FVKESK. This CDR3 reads CASSQLGRSYGYTF. DNA of the CDR3: TGTGCCAGCAGCCAACTAGGGCGGAGCTATGGCTACACCTTC. The entire variable domain, with the rest obtained from reference TRBV14 and TRBJ1-2, is as follows: EAGVTQFPSHSVIEKGQTVTLRCDPISGHDNLYWYRRVMGKEIKFLLHFVKESKQDESGMPNNRFLAERTGGTYSTLKVQPAELEDSGVYFCASSQLGRSYGYTFGSGTRLTVV.